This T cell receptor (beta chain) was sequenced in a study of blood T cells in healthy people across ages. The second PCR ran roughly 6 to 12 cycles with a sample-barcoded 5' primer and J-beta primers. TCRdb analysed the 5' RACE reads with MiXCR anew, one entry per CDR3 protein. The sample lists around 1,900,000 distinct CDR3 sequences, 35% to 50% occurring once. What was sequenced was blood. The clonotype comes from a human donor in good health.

CDR3 DNA: TGCGCCAGCAGCCAAGATTCGACAGCGGGTACCGGGGAGCTGTTTTTT. The encoded protein is CASSQDSTAGTGELFF. The chain has TRBV4-1 and TRBJ2-2, with D possibly TRBD2 on 6 matching bases. Germline loops: CDR1 MGHRA, CDR2 YSYEKL. The CDR3 extends over 16 amino acids. Trimming stripped 0 bases from V and 5 bases from J, with 13 bases between.